This T cell receptor beta chain was sequenced for a study of blood T cell repertoires in COVID-19. Whole-study context: Recovery among Cohort 3 donors was established by two negative PCRs, clearance, or symptom resolution. The United States, Italy and Spain supplied acute and convalescent COVID-19 samples.

Participants, 18 to 89 years old, spanned fewer than 25 US areas. Researchers sorted participants into cohorts using their self-reported clinical history. The CDR3 is 14 amino acids. The germline V gene has CDR1 SNHLY and CDR2 FYNNEI. V was clipped by 5 bases and J by 5 bases; unmatched bases: 6. Measured with immunoSEQ multiplex PCR; TCRdb has only the in-frame clones, and not every one. The repertoire includes 120,000 to 150,000 clones, nearly 85% of them detected once, and 3% to 4.5% sits in the top ten. The TCR originated in a man between 45 and 60 years old in a cohort exposed to, infected with or recovered from COVID-19 (not recorded which). The specimen sequenced was PBMCs or T cells enriched from blood (not recorded which). The rearrangement uses TRBV2 and TRBJ2-5, with TRBD1 identical over 9 bases. The CDR3 nucleotides read TGTGCCAGCAGTCTACAGGGGGCGCGTGAGACCCAGTACTTC. Amino acid sequence: CASSLQGARETQYF.